This T cell receptor beta chain was recovered during a study of cytomegalovirus exposure and HLA in healthy donors. The count of this clone is one. PCR used 60 Vbeta primers and 13 Jbeta primers. The protocol was immunoSEQ multiplex PCR, while the TCRdb copy is restricted to in-frame clones and leaves out a portion. The repertoire consists of roughly 200,000 clones, with 80% to 90% occurring once and the leading ten covering about 3.1%. Germline-derived CDR1 and CDR2 are SGHRS and YFSETQ. The junction had 9 bases not matched to a gene; V was cut back by 0 bases and J by 6 bases. The CDR3 is made up of 16 amino acids.

The V call is TRBV5-1, the J call TRBJ2-7; 10 bases are a match to TRBD1. Sequencing was done on a sample of PBMCs. The TCR comes from a man aged 30 to 39 in good health and CMV-seronegative. This CDR3 is CASSLALDRGRGEQYF. In nucleotides, the CDR3 is TGCGCCAGCAGCTTGGCCCTCGACAGGGGGCGCGGCGAGCAGTACTTC. Full variable domain (missing parts from reference TRBV5-1 and TRBJ2-7): KAGVTQTPRYLIKTRGQQVTLSCSPISGHRSVSWYQQTPGQGLQFLFEYFSETQRNKGNFPGRFSGRQFSNSRSEMNVSTLELGDSALYLCASSLALDRGRGEQYFGPGTRLTVT.